What follows describes a single T cell receptor (beta chain). The target antigen is unknown. Time point described: week 11, during vaccination. Doses comprised 300 ug of mutant IDH1 20-mer peptide each, plus topical imiquimod. The donors had new WHO grade 3 or 4 astrocytomas; these were IDH1-mutant and ATRX-lost. TCRdb's copy holds only in-frame clones and misses some; the assay was immunoSEQ multiplex PCR. The data contain 100,000 to 150,000 clones, roughly 78% of them singletons. The sample originates from a study of a mutant IDH1 vaccine in newly diagnosed glioma. Study background: Investigators started vaccination 4-6 weeks after radiotherapy alone, or with temozolomide cycles. A 62.5% male, about 38% female split and a mean age of 40.4 years characterized treated patients. Therapy received beforehand was radiotherapy, temozolomide, or both, with most patients given both.

The receptor comes from a man between 40 and 49 years old with glioma. Here the sequenced sample was PBMCs, taken from a glioma patient whose treatment included an IDH1 peptide vaccine.

This CDR3 reads CASSSTGPLGEQYF. CDR3 nucleotides: TGTGCCAGCAGTTCGACAGGTCCGTTGGGCGAGCAGTACTTC. The rearrangement uses TRBV6-5 and TRBJ2-7, with D maybe TRBD1 (6 bases). CDR3 length equals 14 residues. V gave up 4 bases and J gave up 6 bases, with 16 bases separating them. CDR1 MNHEY and CDR2 SVGAGI come from the germline V gene.